These T cell receptor beta chains were read from a single sample in a study of CD4 T cells in lung cancer. Assay used: immunoSEQ multiplex PCR; TCRdb lists only in-frame clones, some missing. There are some 9,600 clones in the sample; around 69% occur only once, and over 15% lies in the top ten. The sample comprised normal lung tissue taken away from the tumor. Every receptor here comes from a man between 60 and 70 years old with non-small cell lung cancer. The CDR3 runs from the conserved cysteine through the conserved F or W. D genes are given only for firm matches. Only some rows state a clone size, as once, few, many or a class for expanded clones.

CDR3 protein	CDR3 DNA	clone size	D gene	V gene	J gene
CAWSGRVALNTEAFF	TGTGCCTGGAGTGGCAGGGTTGCATTGAACACTGAAGCTTTCTTT	few	.	TRBV30	TRBJ1-1
CASSVGLAGGRGTGELFF	TGTGCCAGCAGCGTCGGACTAGCGGGAGGGCGGGGCACCGGGGAGCTGTTTTTT	once	TRBD2	TRBV5-6	TRBJ2-2
CASSPRLGGDTGELFF	TGTGCCAGCTCACCCCGTCTAGGGGGGGACACCGGGGAGCTGTTTTTT	.	.	TRBV18	TRBJ2-2
CATSGLAGDGETQYF	TGTGCCACCTCCGGACTAGCGGGAGACGGGGAGACCCAGTACTTC	.	TRBD2	TRBV6-5	TRBJ2-5
CASSEGVAELFF	TGCGCCAGCAGTGAAGGGGTAGCGGAGCTGTTTTTT	.	.	TRBV10-1	TRBJ2-2
CASSDSETDRQFF	TGTGCCAGCAGTGACTCCGAGACAGATAGGCAGTTCTTC	.	.	TRBV6-4	TRBJ2-1
CASSPTQGYTEAFF	TGTGCCAGCTCACCCACGCAGGGATACACTGAAGCTTTCTTT	.	.	TRBV18	TRBJ1-1
CASSPREVGFQPQHF	TGTGCCAGCAGCCCCAGGGAGGTGGGTTTTCAGCCCCAGCATTTT	.	.	TRBV5-5	TRBJ1-5
CASSESLGDSYEQYF	TGTGCCAGCAGTGAAAGTCTAGGGGATTCCTACGAGCAGTACTTC	few	.	TRBV6-1	TRBJ2-7
CASMDSNSYEQYF	TGTGCCAGTATGGACAGTAATTCCTACGAGCAGTACTTC	.	.	TRBV19	TRBJ2-7
CAWSAPQTYEQYF	TGTGCCTGGAGTGCGCCTCAGACCTACGAGCAGTACTTC	.	.	TRBV30	TRBJ2-7
CASSLRGGQTTYNEQFF	TGCGCCAGCAGCTTGAGGGGCGGACAGACTACCTACAATGAGCAGTTCTTC	.	.	TRBV5-1	TRBJ2-1
CSGTGGLGTDTQYF	TGCAGCGGTACAGGGGGCCTTGGCACAGATACGCAGTATTTT	.	TRBD1	TRBV29-1	TRBJ2-3
CASSFDSVDTQYF	TGTGCCAGCAGCTTTGATTCAGTAGATACGCAGTATTTT	.	.	TRBV11-2	TRBJ2-3
CASSLAGLAGGDEQFF	TGCGCCAGCAGCTTGGCGGGACTAGCGGGAGGTGATGAGCAGTTCTTC	.	TRBD2	TRBV5-1	TRBJ2-1
CASRTVTSGNTIYF	TGTGCCAGCAGGACAGTGACCTCTGGAAACACCATATATTTT	.	.	TRBV2	TRBJ1-3
CASSPRSNEKLFF	TGTGCCAGCTCACCCCGGTCTAATGAAAAACTGTTTTTT	.	.	TRBV18	TRBJ1-4
CASSRWARGNTIYF	TGTGCCAGCAGCCGGTGGGCGCGTGGAAACACCATATATTTT	.	.	TRBV7-2	TRBJ1-3
CASSDSTGGNEQFF	TGTGCCAGCAGTGACTCAACAGGGGGCAATGAGCAGTTCTTC	.	TRBD1	TRBV6-4	TRBJ2-1
CASSSPGQVKNEQYF	TGTGCCAGCAGCTCGCCGGGACAGGTCAAAAACGAGCAGTACTTC	.	TRBD1	TRBV5-4	TRBJ2-7
CAIRATEGELFF	TGTGCCATCAGGGCGACAGAGGGGGAACTGTTTTTT	few	.	TRBV10-3	TRBJ1-4
CASNTGSTDTQYF	TGTGCCAGTAATACGGGTAGCACAGATACGCAGTATTTT	once	.	TRBV19	TRBJ2-3
CAIRKREEYNEQFF	TGTGCCATCAGAAAGCGGGAGGAATACAATGAGCAGTTCTTC	.	TRBD2	TRBV10-3	TRBJ2-1
CASSLSDRGDQPQHF	TGTGCCAGCAGCTTATCCGACAGGGGCGATCAGCCCCAGCATTTT	.	TRBD1	TRBV7-9	TRBJ1-5
CASSLGQGANYGYTF	TGCGCCAGCAGCCTAGGACAGGGGGCAAACTATGGCTACACCTTC	.	TRBD1	TRBV5-1	TRBJ1-2
CASRRSGSSYNEQFF	TGTGCCAGCAGACGTAGCGGGAGCTCCTACAATGAGCAGTTCTTC	few	TRBD2	TRBV27	TRBJ2-1
CASRMVGAPGEQYF	TGTGCCAGCAGGATGGTGGGGGCCCCCGGCGAGCAGTACTTC	large	.	TRBV28	TRBJ2-7
CASSVGYRGRDNEQFF	TGTGCCAGCAGCGTAGGCTACAGGGGTAGGGACAATGAGCAGTTCTTC	.	TRBD1	TRBV9	TRBJ2-1
CASSLSTGNTGELFF	TGCGCCAGCAGCCTCTCCACAGGTAACACTGGGGAGCTGTTTTTT	.	.	TRBV5-1	TRBJ2-2
CASSVWGRVLFF	TGTGCCAGCAGTGTATGGGGCAGGGTGCTGTTTTTT	.	.	TRBV2	TRBJ2-2
CASSSRILGVGDTQYF	TGTGCCAGCAGCTCCCGTATTCTAGGGGTGGGAGATACGCAGTATTTT	.	.	TRBV5-4	TRBJ2-3
CASSPRVQGTDTQYF	TGTGCCAGCAGCCCCCGCGTCCAGGGCACAGATACGCAGTATTTT	.	.	TRBV7-9	TRBJ2-3
CASSASGTGISYNEQFF	TGTGCCAGCTCAGCCTCCGGGACAGGGATCTCCTACAATGAGCAGTTCTTC	few	TRBD1	TRBV18	TRBJ2-1
CAWRVGQPGLADEQFF	TGTGCCTGGAGAGTGGGACAGCCGGGACTAGCGGATGAGCAGTTCTTC	large	TRBD2	TRBV30	TRBJ2-1
CAWNSGGRDEQFF	TGTGCCTGGAACAGCGGGGGGAGGGATGAGCAGTTCTTC	few	TRBD2	TRBV30	TRBJ2-1
CASSLTAGAGNQPQHF	TGTGCCAGCAGCTTAACCGCGGGCGCAGGCAATCAGCCCCAGCATTTT	few	.	TRBV11-2	TRBJ1-5
CASSEAGGSRGYTF	TGTGCCAGCAGTGAAGCAGGCGGTTCTCGTGGCTACACCTTC	.	.	TRBV6-1	TRBJ1-2
CASSPWTTGPGNTIYF	TGCGCCAGCAGCCCATGGACGACAGGACCTGGAAACACCATATATTTT	.	.	TRBV5-1	TRBJ1-3
CASSFGDRGTQETQYF	TGTGCCAGCAGCTTTGGGGACAGGGGCACCCAAGAGACCCAGTACTTC	few	TRBD1	TRBV7-9	TRBJ2-5
CAWGRPGQGLMNTEAFF	TGTGCCTGGGGACGCCCGGGACAGGGGTTGATGAACACTGAAGCTTTCTTT	medium-sized	TRBD1	TRBV30	TRBJ1-1
CASSPTGTNTEAFF	TGTGCCAGCTCACCGACAGGGACGAACACTGAAGCTTTCTTT	.	TRBD1	TRBV18	TRBJ1-1
CASSSEGTQYF	TGTGCCAGCAGCTCTGAGGGTACGCAGTATTTT	once	.	TRBV7-3	TRBJ2-3
CASSVGLADNRMFF	TGTGCCAGCAGCGTGGGACTAGCGGACAACAGGATGTTTTTT	.	TRBD2	TRBV9	TRBJ2-2
CASSVEASGSQWEQFF	TGTGCCAGCAGCGTAGAGGCTAGCGGGAGCCAATGGGAGCAGTTCTTC	.	TRBD2	TRBV9	TRBJ2-1
CASRYSGSGELFF	TGTGCCAGCAGATATAGCGGGTCCGGGGAGCTGTTTTTT	.	TRBD2	TRBV6-1	TRBJ2-2
CASSQEQWQPQHF	TGTGCCAGCAGCCAGGAGCAGTGGCAGCCCCAGCATTTT	once	.	TRBV16	TRBJ1-5
CASSFRRGTQETQYF	TGTGCCAGCAGCTTTAGGCGGGGGACACAAGAGACCCAGTACTTC	few	.	TRBV11-2	TRBJ2-5
CSVVTWLNTEAFF	TGCAGCGTTGTCACATGGTTGAACACTGAAGCTTTCTTT	.	.	TRBV29-1	TRBJ1-1
CASSPWTRETQYF	TGTGCCAGCTCACCCTGGACTAGAGAGACCCAGTACTTC	.	TRBD2	TRBV18	TRBJ2-5
CASRRGLNTEAFF	TGTGCCAGCAGGAGGGGGCTCAACACTGAAGCTTTCTTT	few	TRBD1	TRBV6-6	TRBJ1-1
CASFHSFNLNTEAFF	TGTGCCAGCTTTCACAGCTTTAATCTGAACACTGAAGCTTTCTTT	.	.	TRBV6-1	TRBJ1-1
CAISGGWGPSYNEQFF	TGTGCCATCAGTGGGGGGTGGGGGCCGTCCTACAATGAGCAGTTCTTC	medium-sized	.	TRBV10-3	TRBJ2-1
CASSGGQGADEKLFF	TGTGCCAGCAGCGGGGGACAGGGGGCGGATGAAAAACTGTTTTTT	.	TRBD1	TRBV9	TRBJ1-4
CASSPRTDTGELFF	TGTGCCAGCAGTCCCAGGACTGACACCGGGGAGCTGTTTTTT	.	.	TRBV6-4	TRBJ2-2
CASSLVVGGGEKLFF	TGTGCCAGCAGCTTAGTAGTCGGGGGAGGGGAAAAACTGTTTTTT	once	.	TRBV7-9	TRBJ1-4
CASRQGNTEAFF	TGTGCCAGCAGACAGGGGAACACTGAAGCTTTCTTT	.	.	TRBV6-5	TRBJ1-1
CASSFRTEGLAGELFF	TGTGCCAGCAGTTTCCGGACAGAGGGGTTAGCCGGGGAGCTGTTTTTT	.	.	TRBV6-5	TRBJ2-2
CASSFAGQNTGELFF	TGTGCCAGCAGTTTCGCGGGCCAGAACACCGGGGAGCTGTTTTTT	.	.	TRBV6-5	TRBJ2-2
CASSLGQSVEYEQYF	TGTGCCAGCAGCCTGGGACAGAGCGTCGAATACGAGCAGTACTTC	.	TRBD1	TRBV11-2	TRBJ2-7